This T cell receptor beta chain was sequenced in a study of OX40 agonist ivuxolimab in advanced cancers. The data were produced by immunoSEQ multiplex PCR, yet TCRdb's version contains in-frame clones alone and is incomplete. Of tens of thousands of clones in the sample, about 85% were seen once. J lost 4 bases, V lost 8 bases, and 6 bases had no gene match. The CDR3 consists of 12 residues. Per germline, CDR1 SQVTM and CDR2 ANQGSEA. The starting material was CD4+ or CD8+ T cells sorted from blood, obtained in a trial of the OX40 agonist ivuxolimab. This TCR derives from an adult with an advanced solid tumor such as melanoma, head and neck, liver or kidney cancer. The V and J genes are TRBV29-1 and TRBJ1-2; TRBD1 matches 8 bases. The CDR3 loop reads CSIGQGGYGYTF. CDR3 bases: TGCAGCATCGGACAGGGCGGCTATGGCTACACCTTC.